The source of this T cell receptor beta chain is a study of T cell repertoires in cytomegalovirus infection. The CDR3 extends over 16 amino acids. The trim removed 1 base at V and 2 bases at J, leaving 5 bases unmatched. CDR1 SGDLS and CDR2 YYNGEE come from the germline V gene. MiXCR, run by TCRdb on the reads, gives a single entry per CDR3 protein. The sample holds 200,000 to 250,000 distinct CDR3 sequences; approximately 22% are singletons and the top ten take 15% to 20%. The TCR comes from a human donor in good health (CMV status not recorded). Some clones in this sample may be carry-over from other donors' samples. The chain is built from TRBV9 and TRBJ2-3, with 9 bases lining up with TRBD2. Sequencing used CD8+ T cells from PBMCs. As DNA, the CDR3 is TGTGCCAGCAGCGTATTGGCTAGCGGGGCCACAGATACGCAGTATTTT. Encoded protein: CASSVLASGATDTQYF.